The present T cell receptor beta chain was sequenced within a study of cytomegalovirus exposure and HLA in healthy donors listed by TCRdb under 2017. About the study as a whole: An earlier analysis of approximately 640 of the donors reported 276 Gb of sequence data and around 110 million unique TCR beta sequences from about 179 million T cells. Approximately 300 gigabases of sequencing data and around 80 million unique TCR sequences made up an early release that covered approximately 650 HLA-typed donors. Rather than using new phenotypic data, the later analysis identified candidate immune exposures from TCR beta sequences and from how often those sequences occurred across donors. Donor age, sex, ethnicity and CMV serostatus were compiled together with the repertoire data. The study used immunosequencing to profile the T cell repertoires of several hundred subjects and linked those repertoires to cytomegalovirus serostatus. The study aimed to test whether cataloging public T cell receptors could reveal signatures of past pathogen exposure. In addition to the first cohort of 666 subjects, a separate validation cohort of about 120 different subjects was used. A later analysis re-examined previously published TCR beta repertoires from 600 to 700 donors and added high-resolution HLA genotyping to investigate patterns of TCR occurrence. Typing coverage differed by locus: A, B, C, DRB1 and DQB1 were typed in roughly 620-640 donors, DQA1 in approximately 520, DPA1 in 600 to 610, and DPB1 in around 440. To predict cytomegalovirus infection status, the study combined high-throughput TCR immunosequencing, statistical association of individual TCRs with disease status, and machine learning. An earlier analysis of several hundred of the donors applied high-throughput TCR beta sequencing to assess whether each TCR beta V gene segment acted as functional or pseudogenic. The genetic ancestry cluster associated with self-reported Caucasian donors included 80% to 90% of the roughly 360 genotyped donors. In a later genetic analysis, genome-wide SNP genotypes for 398 of the 666 donors were used, and that subset was treated as a discovery cohort. On average, about 200,000 unique TCR beta nucleotide sequences were sequenced per donor among about 400 genotyped donors of the cohort, with 15% to 20% of those sequences being non-productive. Every repertoire in the discovery cohort had been generated on one and the same sequencing platform. A few DR-DQ haplotypes were handled as single units for association and clustering because linkage in the cohort was strong. HLA typing included class I and class II loci at four-digit resolution.

For CDR1 and CDR2, the germline V gene lists SGHDN and FVKESK. The CDR3 measures 15 amino acids from cysteine to phenylalanine. The CDR3 DNA has 45 bases and is translated from base 1. What the study reported, not specific to this receptor: The 87-base-pair reads could not distinguish some IMGT-functional V segments, including TRBV6-2 and TRBV6-3, so those segments were excluded. V-gene and J-gene trimming of TCR beta chains was associated with a missense DCLRE1C variant in a later genetic analysis, and the association was replicated in an independent cohort. The study listed approximately 160 TCR beta chains as associated with cytomegalovirus. CMV serostatus was the only immune exposure information available for the cohort. While some public TCRs were present in many individuals, most TCR sequences turned up only very rarely across donors. Correlated functional status among segregating V segments might be attributable to linkage disequilibrium, but an unknown experimental factor could not be ruled out. Because counts were too low, roughly 17 rarely observed V segments, including chromosome 9 orphons, were left out of the earlier analysis of 500 to 750 of the donors. A group of highly shared sequence variants was considered likely to be a technical artifact of the sequencing pipeline. A later analysis reported that several top co-occurrence clusters appeared linked to parvovirus B19, influenza, CMV and Epstein-Barr virus. When HLA alleles, especially DR and DQ, strongly co-occurred, TCR associations were difficult to assign to individual alleles. In a later analysis, HLA-associated TCR beta chains showed more clonal expansion and lower generation probabilities than non-associated chains that were equally common. Compared with the roughly 720-donor mean, donors in an Asian-associated ancestry cluster had fewer N-insertions in productive TCRs, according to a later genetic analysis. The authors suggested that the approach could potentially be generalized to other disease states and immunological phenotypes. Because some donors lacked HLA typing at each locus, the association tests relied only on the typed subset. In a later analysis, most CMV-associated TCR beta chains were found to appear HLA-restricted, with HLA associations seemingly driven largely by CMV exposure. An earlier analysis of 450 to 750 of the donors showed that most TCR beta V segments appeared in productive rearrangements either about 90% or about 30% of the time, which broadly matched IMGT annotations. At a false discovery rate of 0.05, a later analysis linked fewer than 20,000 TCR beta sequences to specific HLA alleles. According to a later analysis, TCR association rates differed among HLA loci, with DRB1 alleles showing the most associated TCRs and HLA-C alleles showing the fewest. In this cohort, only TCR beta chains were sequenced, and detectable features were limited by the absence of alpha or paired-chain data. Cytomegalovirus status was reported to be diagnosed by the classifier with high specificity and sensitivity in both the original and validation cohorts. Three of the identified cytomegalovirus-associated TCR beta chains were confirmed in vitro to be specific for cytomegalovirus antigens. A further reported finding was that TCR beta sequences accurately predicted the HLA-A and HLA-B alleles for most subjects in the first cohort. Presence/absence analyses assumed roughly uniform sequencing depth across donors, an assumption that may not hold.

The cohort consisted of approximately 690 healthy bone marrow donors. At the time of sampling, all cohort members were nominally healthy, though unrecorded immune exposures were likely present. The donor tested CMV seropositive and was one of the 289 seropositive cohort members. A peripheral blood sample was collected from each donor, and TCR beta sequencing was performed on peripheral blood mononuclear cells. The Qiagen DNeasy Blood Extraction Kit was used to extract genomic DNA from the blood cell samples. This clone was seen once. What antigen it recognizes has not been identified. One end of the junction is discordant with germline, which a read error may explain. Receptor amplification or capture employed the immunoSEQ multiplex PCR assay. A mixture of 60 forward primers for TCR Vbeta segments and 13 reverse primers for TCR Jbeta segments was used in the multiplex PCR. The CDR3 region of rearranged TCR beta genes was amplified from genomic DNA by a multiplex PCR assay. The amplified TCR beta libraries were sequenced on the Illumina HiSeq System as 87-base-pair reads. Turning to the authors' computational methods: Across the 600 to 700 repertoires, a later analysis counted some 81 million unique TCR beta chains, 9.5 million to 12 million of which were shared by at least two donors. To remove PCR and sequencing errors, raw reads were error-corrected and collapsed into unique sequences using a nearest-neighbor algorithm that merged closely related sequences. To assign V, D and J gene segments, CDR3 sequences were aligned to IMGT reference sequences. For a sequence to be retained, at least a six-nucleotide match to both a V gene segment and a J gene segment was required. A rearrangement counted as productive if the CDR3 had no stop codons and remained in frame with V and J, and every other rearrangement counted as non-productive. CDR3 was defined according to IMGT convention as the region running from the second conserved V-encoded cysteine to the conserved J-encoded phenylalanine. In an earlier analysis of approximately 500 of the donors, sequences lacking an unambiguous match to a single V gene segment were excluded. In an earlier analysis of approximately 550 of the donors, V segments were called functional above 56.7% productive rearrangements and were called segregating when the between-donor standard deviation exceeded 5%. A statistical classification framework was developed to diagnose cytomegalovirus status using the catalog of TCR beta chain sequences. In a later analysis, V and J genes were assigned by comparing TCR nucleotide sequences against IMGT/GENE-DB human TR gene sequences. Using the TCRdist pipeline, a later analysis assigned CDR3 sequences along with most-parsimonious VDJ recombination scenarios. In a later analysis, each TCR beta chain was defined by its CDR3 amino acid sequence together with its V-gene family, and reads without a unique V-gene family were excluded. A later analysis removed several hundred highly shared, low-generation-probability nucleotide sequences to deal with suspected cross-contamination and a sequencing artifact. In a later analysis, a clonal expansion index was calculated for each public chain from normalized within-repertoire ranks of inferred template counts. A later analysis computed generation probabilities with a VDJ recombination model fitted to out-of-frame rearrangements, and checked the results against IGoR. A later analysis scored TCR-TCR, TCR-HLA and TCR-CMV co-occurrence with hypergeometric tests, applying a repertoire-size bias correction to TCR pairs. False discovery rates were estimated in a later analysis by permuting HLA or CMV assignments 20 times. A later analysis grouped co-occurring TCRs with DBSCAN, adding TCRdist sequence similarity when clustering within HLA-allele-positive subsets. Repertoires with fewer than 30,000 or more than 120,000 public chains, plus five repertoires with anomalous nucleotide sharing, were excluded from co-occurrence clustering. In TCRdb, the immuneACCESS table is reduced to in-frame sequences with V and J assigned. These tables do not hold every clone; where another copy was compared, an unresolved V gene accounts for under half, and the others remain unexplained. Clone size and V and J calls were adopted from that table, with D and trimming inferred from the DNA. Counted in this sample were around 100,000 clones; more than 75% of them appeared once. The ten largest clones represent approximately 5.3% of the sample.

The TCR originated in a young woman in good health and CMV-seropositive. Sequences were obtained from PBMCs. The rearrangement combines TRBV14 with TRBJ2-5, and 8 junctional nucleotides match TRBD1. The assigned J gene may be wrong: the sequence end matches TRBJ2-7 better. The base sequence is TGTGCCAGCAGTCAAGAGCCAGGGGGCGGATACGAGCAGTACTTC. It translates as CASSQEPGGGYEQYF.